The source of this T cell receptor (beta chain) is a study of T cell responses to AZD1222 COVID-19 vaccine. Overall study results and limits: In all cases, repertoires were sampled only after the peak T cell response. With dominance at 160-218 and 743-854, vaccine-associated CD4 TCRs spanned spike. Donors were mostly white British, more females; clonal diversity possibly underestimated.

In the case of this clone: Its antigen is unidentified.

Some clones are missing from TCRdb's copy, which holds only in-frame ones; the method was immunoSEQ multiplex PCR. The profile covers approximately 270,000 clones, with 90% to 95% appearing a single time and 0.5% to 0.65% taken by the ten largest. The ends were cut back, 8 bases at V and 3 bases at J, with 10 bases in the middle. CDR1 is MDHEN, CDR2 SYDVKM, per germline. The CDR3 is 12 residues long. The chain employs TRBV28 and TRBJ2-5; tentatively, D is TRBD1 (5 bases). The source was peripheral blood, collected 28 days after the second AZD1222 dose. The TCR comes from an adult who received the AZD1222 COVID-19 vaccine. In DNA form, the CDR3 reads TGTGCCAGCCAGTGGGGCGAAGAGACCCAGTACTTC. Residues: CASQWGEETQYF.